This is a list of T cell receptor beta chains from one sample in a study of human T cells and chemical hapten exposure. Using its own MiXCR run on the RACE reads, TCRdb lists one record per CDR3 protein. The sample has approximately 50,000 distinct CDR3 sequences; 9.6% are singletons. Sequenced here: whole blood, sampled in connection with sensitization to the hapten diphenylcyclopropenone (DPC). The receptors were gathered from a woman in her thirties with alopecia areata. Some clones in this sample may be carry-over from other donors' samples. Both conserved end residues are part of each CDR3. The D gene is left open where the match is weak. Clone sizes are given selectively: once, few, many, or a class where the clone is expanded.

TRBV7-2	.	TRBJ2-2	.	CASSHRGPFANTGELFF	TGTGCCAGCAGCCATAGGGGCCCGTTCGCGAACACCGGGGAGCTGTTTTTT
TRBV7-9	TRBD1	TRBJ2-5	.	CASSLGDRAFQETQYF	TGTGCCAGCAGCTTAGGTGACAGGGCATTCCAAGAGACCCAGTACTTC
TRBV10-3	TRBD1	TRBJ1-2	few	CAISDSDRGRFGYTF	TGTGCCATCAGTGATTCAGACAGGGGACGGTTTGGCTACACCTTC
TRBV28	.	TRBJ2-7	.	CASSFQGSSYEQYF	TGTGCCAGCAGTTTTCAAGGCTCCTCCTACGAGCAGTACTTC
TRBV23-1	.	TRBJ2-3	.	CASNHREGTDTQYF	TGCGCCAGCAACCACAGGGAGGGCACAGATACGCAGTATTTT
TRBV29-1	TRBD1	TRBJ1-2	.	CSTVDRHYGYTF	TGCAGCACCGTGGACAGGCACTATGGCTACACCTTC
TRBV15	.	TRBJ2-7	few	CATSGAQSYEQYF	TGTGCCACCAGCGGAGCCCAATCCTACGAGCAGTACTTC
TRBV7-8	.	TRBJ2-5	few	CASSLAGYRQETQYF	TGTGCCAGCAGCTTAGCTGGGTACCGGCAAGAGACCCAGTACTTC
TRBV6-6	.	TRBJ1-3	few	CASSSNRGNTIYF	TGTGCCAGCAGTTCGAATCGAGGAAACACCATATATTTT
TRBV12-3/TRBV12-4	TRBD1	TRBJ2-1	.	CASGSNRGRDAYNEQFF	TGTGCCAGCGGGTCGAACAGGGGGCGGGATGCCTACAATGAGCAGTTCTTC
TRBV7-2	.	TRBJ2-6	few	CASSLVTRDSSGANVLTF	TGTGCCAGCAGCTTAGTGACCAGGGATAGCTCTGGGGCCAACGTCCTGACTTTC
TRBV12-3/TRBV12-4	.	TRBJ1-1	.	CASSFRVSRNTEAFF	TGTGCCAGCAGTTTCCGGGTGAGCAGGAACACTGAAGCTTTCTTT
TRBV4-3	.	TRBJ1-4	.	CASSQDGRLFNEKLFF	TGCGCCAGCAGCCAAGACGGACGGTTATTTAATGAAAAACTGTTTTTT
TRBV12-3/TRBV12-4	TRBD2	TRBJ2-3	many	CASSSLAGGRDTQYF	TGTGCCAGCAGTTCCCTAGCGGGGGGCAGAGATACGCAGTATTTT
TRBV3-1	.	TRBJ2-3	many	CASSQPGPNTDTQYF	TGTGCCAGCAGCCAACCGGGCCCAAACACAGATACGCAGTATTTT
TRBV21-1	.	TRBJ2-3	few	CASSKNPTSGGTDTQYF	TGTGCCAGCAGCAAAAACCCGACTAGCGGGGGCACAGATACGCAGTATTTT
TRBV24-1	.	TRBJ2-2	many	CATWDPPTGELFF	TGTGCCACCTGGGACCCGCCCACCGGGGAGCTGTTTTTT
TRBV2	.	TRBJ1-5	few	CATREGVVDQPQHF	TGTGCCACGAGAGAGGGCGTAGTGGATCAGCCCCAGCATTTT
TRBV12-3/TRBV12-4	.	TRBJ2-3	.	CASRPSGSGRPTDTQYF	TGTGCCAGCAGACCCTCGGGTAGCGGTAGACCCACAGATACGCAGTATTTT
TRBV7-2	.	TRBJ2-1	many	CASSFGGTSSYNEQFF	TGTGCCAGCAGCTTCGGGGGAACGAGCTCCTACAATGAGCAGTTCTTC
TRBV6-2/TRBV6-3	.	TRBJ1-2	.	CATRRGTLLYGYTF	TGTGCCACCCGGCGGGGGACACTTCTCTATGGCTACACCTTC
TRBV29-1	.	TRBJ2-5	once	CSVLGSARETQYF	TGCAGCGTTCTGGGGTCGGCCAGGGAGACCCAGTACTTC
TRBV5-4	.	TRBJ1-1	few	CASSSRAMNTEAFF	TGTGCCAGCAGCTCCAGGGCCATGAACACTGAAGCTTTCTTT